This T cell receptor (beta chain) comes out of a study of blood T cell repertoires in COVID-19. About the study: Acute and convalescent COVID-19 specimens originated in the United States, Italy and Spain.

The CDR3 totals 12 residues. The ends were cut back, 3 bases at V and 2 bases at J, with 4 bases in the middle. CDR1 and CDR2 from the germline V gene are MNHEY and SMNVEV (reference sequence). Clones were sequenced by immunoSEQ multiplex PCR, and TCRdb holds only the in-frame ones, with some missing. The sample consists of approximately 46,000 clones, 80% to 90% of them appearing once. This chain joins TRBV27 and TRBJ1-2, with no clear D. Specimen: peripheral blood. This receptor was identified in a man between 65 and 79 years old with active COVID-19. The CDR3 sequence is CASSFQNYGYTF. CDR3 sequence (DNA): TGTGCCAGCAGTTTCCAGAACTATGGCTACACCTTC.